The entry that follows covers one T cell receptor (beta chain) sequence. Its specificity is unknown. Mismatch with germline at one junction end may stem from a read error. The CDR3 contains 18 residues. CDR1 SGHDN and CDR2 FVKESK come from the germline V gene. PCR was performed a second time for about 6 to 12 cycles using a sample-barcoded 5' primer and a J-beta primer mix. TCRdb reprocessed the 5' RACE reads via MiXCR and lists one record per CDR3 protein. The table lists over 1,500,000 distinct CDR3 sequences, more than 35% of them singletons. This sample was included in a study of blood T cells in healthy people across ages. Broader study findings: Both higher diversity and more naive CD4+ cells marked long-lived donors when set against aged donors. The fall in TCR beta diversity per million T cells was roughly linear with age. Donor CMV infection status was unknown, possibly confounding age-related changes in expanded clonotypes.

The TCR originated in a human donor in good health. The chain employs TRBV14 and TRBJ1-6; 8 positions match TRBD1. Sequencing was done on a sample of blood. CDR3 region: CASSQDPGGHSYNSPLHF. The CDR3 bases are TGTGCCAGCAGCCAAGATCCAGGGGGCCACTCCTATAACTCACCCCTCCACTTT. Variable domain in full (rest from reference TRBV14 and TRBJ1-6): EAGVTQFPSHSVIEKGQTVTLRCDPISGHDNLYWYRRVMGKEIKFLLHFVKESKQDESGMPNNRFLAERTGGTYSTLKVQPAELEDSGVYFCASSQDPGGHSYNSPLHFGNGTRLTVT.